Below, 8 T cell receptor beta chains from the same sample are listed, as sequenced in a study of blood T cell repertoires in COVID-19. The data were produced by immunoSEQ multiplex PCR, yet TCRdb's version contains in-frame clones alone and is incomplete. Among some 250,000 clones listed, roughly nine tenths were seen once. Sequenced material: peripheral blood. The receptors stem from a woman aged 25 to 39 with COVID-19, enrolled during active disease.

This chain links TRBV27 with TRBJ2-7; D is perhaps TRBD1 (6 bases). Germline V gene sequence: CDR1 MNHEY, CDR2 SMNVEV (reference sequence). CDR3 length: 14 residues. V dropped 4 bases and J dropped 4 bases, with 14 bases sitting between them. CDR3 amino acids: CASSSGAVGYEQYF. The CDR3 DNA sequence: TGTGCCAGCAGTTCAGGGGCTGTGGGTTACGAGCAGTACTTC.

To note about this clone: A read error may produce the germline difference seen at one junction end. The chain has TRBV5-6 and TRBJ2-3; 16 bases fit TRBD2. This CDR3 has 17 residues. From germline, CDR1 is SGHDT and CDR2 YYEEEE. CDR3 loop: CANSIGTSGGAVDTQYF. CDR3 DNA sequence: TGTGCCAACAGCATAGGGACTAGCGGGGGGGCCGTAGATACGCAGTATTTT.

The CDR3 here is CASQTAYYGYTF. The CDR3 nucleotides are TGTGCCAGTCAGACAGCCTACTATGGCTACACCTTC. The chain recombines TRBV2 with TRBJ1-2; TRBD1 is a possible D gene (5 bases). V lost 9 bases and J lost 3, with 11 bases in between. Looked up from germline, CDR1 is SNHLY and CDR2 is FYNNEI. The CDR3 is 12 amino acids.

J is TRBJ2-1 and V is TRBV19, with D perhaps matching TRBD1 (5 bases). The germline V gene encodes CDR1 LNHDA and CDR2 SQIVND (reference sequence). V shed 5 bases and J shed 4 bases, with 15 bases lying between them. This CDR3 region has 15 residues. CDR3 amino acids: CASSPHDQGYNEQFF. Written as DNA, the CDR3 is TGTGCCAGTAGTCCACACGATCAGGGTTACAATGAGCAGTTCTTC.

This chain links TRBV5-4 with TRBJ1-4; D unresolved. CDR1 and CDR2 from the germline V gene are SGHNT and YYREEE (reference sequence). The CDR3 covers 19 residues. V shed 2 bases and J shed 8 bases, with 28 bases lying between them. Written as DNA, the CDR3 is TGTGCCAGCAGCTTCTCAATCCAGTTCGGGCGAGGGATTGAAGAAAAACTGTTTTTT. Translating it yields CASSFSIQFGRGIEEKLFF. The full variable domain, its missing parts supplied by reference TRBV5-4 and TRBJ1-4, is ETGVTQSPTHLIKTRGQQVTLRCSSQSGHNTVSWYQQALGQGPQFIFQYYREEENGRGNFPPRFSGLQFPNYSSELNVNALELDDSALYLCASSFSIQFGRGIEEKLFFGSGTQLSVL.

J is TRBJ2-3 and V is TRBV30; no clear D gene. V was shortened by 2 bases and J by 0 bases, with 15 bases between the two germline ends. The CDR3 sequence is 16 residues long. Germline V gene data show CDR1 as GTSNPN and CDR2 as SVGIG (reference sequence). DNA of the CDR3: TGTGCCTGGAGTCCCCCGTTTCTCCCCAGCACAGATACGCAGTATTTT. This translates into CAWSPPFLPSTDTQYF.

The V gene is TRBV12-3 or TRBV12-4, the J gene TRBJ1-1, with TRBD1 identical over 7 bases. This CDR3 contains 13 residues. V trimming: 5 bases; J trimming: 10 bases; junction bases outside the gene matches: 10. The CDR3 region has the DNA TGTGCCAGCAGTCCCGGACAGGCTGGGGGAGCTTTCTTT. It is translated as CASSPGQAGGAFF.

The chain recombines TRBV5-6 with TRBJ1-2; D ambiguous. V was clipped by 2 bases and J by 1 base, with 9 bases between them. This CDR3 contains 14 residues. Germline lookup yields CDR1 SGHDT and CDR2 YYEEEE. In DNA, the CDR3 is TGTGCCAGCAGCTTATGGTATAGTAACTATGGCTACACCTTC. As protein: CASSLWYSNYGYTF.